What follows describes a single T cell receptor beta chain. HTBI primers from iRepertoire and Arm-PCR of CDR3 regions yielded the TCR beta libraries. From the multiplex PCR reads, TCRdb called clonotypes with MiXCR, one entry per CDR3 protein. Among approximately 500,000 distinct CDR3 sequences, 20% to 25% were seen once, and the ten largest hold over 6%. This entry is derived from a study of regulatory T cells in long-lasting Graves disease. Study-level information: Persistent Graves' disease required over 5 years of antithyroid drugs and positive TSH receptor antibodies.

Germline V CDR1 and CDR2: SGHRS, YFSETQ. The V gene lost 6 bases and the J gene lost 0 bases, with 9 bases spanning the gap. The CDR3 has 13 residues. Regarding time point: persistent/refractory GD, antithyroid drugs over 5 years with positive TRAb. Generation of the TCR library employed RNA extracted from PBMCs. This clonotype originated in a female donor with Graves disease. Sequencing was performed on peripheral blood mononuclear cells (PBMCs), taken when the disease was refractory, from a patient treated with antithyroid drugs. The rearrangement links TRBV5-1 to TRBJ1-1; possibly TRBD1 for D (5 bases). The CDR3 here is CASTGQLNTEAFF. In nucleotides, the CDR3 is TGCGCCAGCACAGGGCAGCTGAACACTGAAGCTTTCTTT.